This record looks at one T cell receptor beta chain sequence and its context. Its antigen remains unidentified. Base-call qualities are not available, and no considerably larger clone is one nucleotide away. This sample was included in a study of shared clonotypes between healthy human individuals (dated by TCRdb to about 2020). With respect to the entire study: The cohort comprised a couple of women and a few men aged 18 to 49 years. Between about 0.9 and 8.9 billion PBMCs per donor were obtained by leukapheresis. The study deeply sequenced blood TCR repertoires of several healthy adults to estimate repertoire size and the extent of clonotype sharing between individuals. To increase sequencing depth and limit assay-specific biases, different laboratories used diverse techniques to prepare libraries and sequence TCR repertoires.

Donors were healthy HIV-negative adults with no recently reported acute infections or vaccinations. Only Caucasian adults living in Nashville, Tennessee, USA were represented among the donors. For unsorted samples, tens of millions of PBMCs were counted, and genomic DNA was extracted using the QIAamp DNA Blood Mini kit. Blood was collected by leukapheresis, and PBMCs were isolated by Ficoll-Histopaque density gradient centrifugation and then cryopreserved in liquid nitrogen vapor phase. General conclusions and limits of the study: Sampling was restricted to blood, and TCR repertoires in tissue are likely to differ from TCR repertoires in blood. Based on pairwise subsampling, the degree of clonotype sharing among donors was expected to be affected by sequencing depth. Because the study included only a small number of donors, the genetic and exposure-history diversity represented was limited.

Reading the germline V gene gives CDR1 MNHNS and CDR2 SASEGT. At the junction V is shortened by 2 bases and J by 5 bases, with 10 bases in between. Inclusive of the bounding cysteine and phenylalanine, the CDR3 is 14 residues long. CDR3 DNA only is kept here, 42 bases in frame from base 1. Using the deep immunoSEQ assay, TCR CDR3 regions were amplified from genomic DNA by multiplex PCR. Extracted genomic DNA from each cell subset was spread evenly across all wells of several immunoSEQ 96-well plates, with each plate serving as a replicate. For unsorted PBMC, approximately 290 ng genomic DNA, equal to about 29,000 T cell genomes, was loaded into each replicate PCR. Ten immunoSEQ deep assay plates were used to sequence the unsorted PBMC genomic DNA. Purified libraries were measured with a Qubit 3.0 fluorometer, size-checked on a Bioanalyzer 2100, and measured again with the KAPA Library Quantification kit. Every immunoSEQ 96-well plate was sequenced on a dedicated single-read 150-cycle Illumina NextSeq 550 flow cell. The paper's processing steps were these. The immunoSEQ output contained only junctional sequences without quality scores, so filtering could not match that applied to full-length reads. Sequences were annotated with PyIR, a Python wrapper for IgBLAST v1.9, and V/J genes and CDR3 were assigned using IMGT germline references. Reads were removed for weak V/J assignments (E-value above 1e-6), missing CDR3, stop codons, out-of-frame junctions, or ambiguous translated residues. V3J clonotypes were defined by identical inferred V gene, J gene, and CDR3 amino acid sequence. The percentage overlap between two repertoires was calculated by dividing the number of shared unique clonotypes by the size of the smaller repertoire. Repertoire richness was assessed with RTK rarefaction, the Chao1 estimator, and Recon v2.1 estimates of unobserved clonotypes. TCRdb obtained this table from immuneACCESS and retained in-frame rearrangements with V and J assigned. These tables miss some clones; where compared with another copy, unresolved V genes account for less than half of the shortfall, and the remainder is unexplained. V, J and clone size were drawn from that table, and D and trimming were deduced from the DNA. In this sample the table shows about 490,000 clones, around 80% of which occur a single time. Over 9.5% of the sample comes from the top ten.

The chain is made from TRBV6-1 and TRBJ1-5; TRBD1 is possibly the D segment (6 matching bases). Sequencing was done on a sample of PBMCs. This sequence was found in a woman between 40 and 55 years old in good health. Some clones in this sample may be carry-over from other donors' samples. The CDR3 has the sequence CASSELDSDQPQHF. The sequenced DNA is TGTGCCAGCAGTGAATTGGACAGCGATCAGCCCCAGCATTTT.